This T cell receptor beta chain was sequenced in a study of T-cell memory formation after mild COVID-19 listed by TCRdb under 2021. Turning to the overall study: Most TCR sequence clusters were specific to one of the two donors. Two young, previously healthy adult volunteers, one female and one male, were included in the cohort. Longitudinal TCRalpha and TCRbeta repertoire sequencing tracked T-cell clones expanding and contracting after mild COVID-19 in a couple of donors. General study outcomes and caveats: The study included only a couple of mild cases, and larger cohorts that include severe cases with pre-infection samples were judged to be necessary. The second-wave clones that peaked on day 37 were not confirmed to be SARS-CoV-2 specific. The detection of some responding clones in pre-infection memory suggests that pre-existing cross-reactive memory T cells joined the SARS-CoV-2 response. Clones that contracted from day 15 to 85 showed balanced CD4/CD8 phenotypes, whereas a second wave of clones that expanded from day 15 to 37 leaned towards CD4+. Contracting CD4+ clones appeared mostly in the CM and EM memory subsets, whereas CD8+ clones were enriched in EMRA.

Only a few counts were recorded for this clonotype. Its antigen is still unknown. No much larger clonotype is one base removed from it; base qualities were not supplied. Deletion took 6 bases off V and 3 bases off J, with a span of 14 bases between the germline ends. The CDR1 and CDR2 encoded by the germline V gene are MNHEY and SVGEGT. The CDR3 numbers 15 residues from cysteine through phenylalanine. The DNA shown is the 45-base CDR3, in frame from base 1. Sequencing instrument: Illumina NovaSeq 6000. TCRalpha and TCRbeta cDNA libraries were constructed by 5'RACE with constant-segment primers, with sample barcodes and unique molecular identifiers being introduced. Trizol reagent was used to extract RNA from every sample. The libraries were amplified in two PCR steps, and the second step added a second sample barcode and Illumina TruSeq adapters. Sequencing of libraries was performed on an Illumina NovaSeq with 2 x 150 bp paired-end reads. The study's own analysis went as follows. Demultiplexing of reads and collapsing into UMI-guided consensus sequences were performed with migec v1.2.7. Using mixcr v2.1.11, UMI consensuses were aligned to TRA and TRB V and J templates and then assembled into clonotypes. Expanded or contracted clonotypes were those called significant by both edgeR and NoisET, with noise models trained on biological replicates. edgeR calls used a false discovery rate-adjusted p below 0.01 and a log2 fold-change threshold of 1. As an exploratory analysis of dynamics, max-normalized trajectories of the 1000 most abundant clonotypes were examined by PCA with hierarchical clustering. The CD4 or CD8 phenotype of responding clones was assigned using the separately sequenced CD4+ and CD8+ repertoires. Through fastp at Q25 and MiXCR, TCRdb rebuilt clones from the public reads, retaining in-frame beta chains. Records with the same CDR3 protein are collapsed into one entry carrying the most frequent genes and DNA. The authors' filters were not applied to this entry. In all, the sample holds approximately 580,000 distinct CDR3 sequences, and roughly 22% of those were seen once. The top ten clonotypes cover under 15% of the sample.

Ficoll-Paque density gradient centrifugation was used to isolate PBMCs. Sequencing was performed on PBMCs or a T cell subset sorted from them (not recorded which). The sequence was collected from an adult woman who had mild COVID-19 (a few samples of this study predate the infection). The sample titles of this study are shuffled in the database, so cell type and time point are left out; the donor was told from shared clones. This sequence uses TRBV6-2 or TRBV6-3 and TRBJ1-4; 6 matching bases give a weak D call of TRBD1. Here is the DNA: TGTGCCAGCAGATCCTCAGGGGTGGCTAATGAAAAACTGTTTTTT. It encodes CASRSSGVANEKLFF.